This TCR beta chain was recorded in a study of blood T cell repertoires in COVID-19. Study summary: Sample material is recorded as cDNA or gDNA derived from T cells, B-cell-depleted T cells, or PBMCs.

The V gene's germline CDR1 is LNHDA and CDR2 SQIVND (reference sequence). CDR3 size: 13 residues. Trimming took 3 bases from V and 7 from J, leaving 12 bases between them. This clone showed up just once. TCRdb's table, derived via immunoSEQ multiplex PCR, lists solely in-frame clones and lacks some. Of about 98,000 clones listed, approximately 92% are singletons. V and J are TRBV19 and TRBJ1-2; possibly TRBD1 for D (5 bases). The TCR originated in a woman between 50 and 59 years old with COVID-19, enrolled during active disease. The sample was peripheral blood. The CDR3 region has the DNA TGTGCCAGTAGTATGGGAGGGGAACTTGGCTACACCTTC. Its protein product is CASSMGGELGYTF.